One and the same sample provided the 31 T cell receptor beta chains below, sequenced in a study of post-analysis software for immune sequencing data. Study-level findings and limits: Five or six TRBV segments appeared more often in patients than in controls, and TRBV5-6, TRBV5-1 and TRBV20-1 were among these.

Unique molecular identifiers had been added to the TCR beta cDNA libraries. TCRdb reprocessed the PCR reads via MiXCR and lists one record per CDR3 protein. The table includes 180,000 or so distinct CDR3 sequences, roughly 28% detected once. Their cognate antigens are unknown. The sequencing sample was made of blood. The receptors derive from a girl aged 2-17 years with multiple sclerosis.

This clonotype appeared many times. The V gene is TRBV20-1, the J gene TRBJ2-5; TRBD2 might be the D (5 bases). This CDR3 is built from 14 residues. Germline V gene data show CDR1 as DFQATT and CDR2 as SNEGSKA (reference sequence). Deletions cut 6 bases from V and 8 bases from J, with 22 bases between. Written as DNA, the CDR3 is TGCAGTGCCTGGAGAGGGCCGATGAGTGAAACCCAGTACTTC. Encoded protein: CSAWRGPMSETQYF.

Many counts were recorded for this clonotype. V and J are TRBV5-1 and TRBJ1-2; no firm D call. CDR1 SGHRS and CDR2 YFSETQ come from the germline V gene. V was cut by 5 bases and J by 6 bases, with 11 bases left in between. The CDR3 is 12 amino acids. In DNA, the CDR3 is TGCGCCAGCAGGGCGGACGGAGATGGCTACACCTTC. It encodes CASRADGDGYTF.

This clonotype was seen repeatedly, ten times or more. The genes are TRBV12-3 or TRBV12-4 and TRBJ1-5; D gene uncertain. Deletions cut 3 bases from V and 4 bases from J, with 7 bases between. The CDR3 is 13 residues long. The CDR3 sequence: CASSLMENQPQHF. The CDR3 DNA reads as TGTGCCAGCAGTTTGATGGAAAATCAGCCCCAGCATTTT.

This clonotype was counted only a few times. This rearrangement joins TRBV20-1 to TRBJ2-5; D possibly corresponds to TRBD1 (5 bases). The CDR3 has 12 amino acids. V was cut by 5 bases and J by 2 bases, with 9 bases left in between. Germline CDR1 reads DFQATT; CDR2 reads SNEGSKA (reference sequence). Here the CDR3 DNA reads TGCAGTGCTCTCGACAGACAAGAGACCCAGTACTTC. Its translation: CSALDRQETQYF.

With regard to this clonotype: One end of the junction does not line up with germline, which may come from a read error. J is TRBJ1-5 and V is TRBV20-1; 7 positions match TRBD1. Germline CDR1 and CDR2: DFQATT and SNEGSKA (reference sequence). CDR3 length: 13 amino acids. The CDR3 sequence: CSAMTGINQLQHF. The CDR3 bases are TGCAGTGCCATGACAGGGATCAATCAGCTCCAGCATTTT.

This sequence joins TRBV4-1 and TRBJ2-1, with 10 bases matching TRBD1. V lost 8 bases and J lost 4; bases outside the gene matches: 14. Germline CDR1 reads MGHRA; CDR2 reads YSYEKL. CDR3 length: 17 residues. DNA of the CDR3: TGCGCCAGCCTCTCTACCGCCGGGACAGGGGCGTACAATGAGCAGTTCTTC. Translated, it gives CASLSTAGTGAYNEQFF.

This clonotype has only a few counts. The gene calls are TRBV11-2 and TRBJ2-3, with unresolved D. Germline CDR1 and CDR2: SGHAT and FQNNGV. This CDR3 has 15 amino acids. Trimming stripped 3 bases from V and 2 bases from J, with 12 bases between. CDR3 in amino acids: CASSFPLGSTDTQYF. The CDR3 DNA sequence: TGTGCCAGCAGCTTTCCCCTCGGTTCCACAGATACGCAGTATTTT.

This clonotype was seen a handful of times. J is TRBJ1-5 and V is TRBV5-1; D remains unclear. CDR3 length equals 15 residues. The germline V gene has CDR1 SGHRS and CDR2 YFSETQ. Trimming cost V 4 bases and J 0 bases, with 11 bases left between them. This chain's CDR3 is CASSPYGDSNQPQHF. CDR3 DNA sequence: TGCGCCAGCAGCCCGTACGGTGATAGCAATCAGCCCCAGCATTTT.

The chain carries TRBV7-2 and TRBJ1-5, with D unresolved. Trimming stripped 2 bases from V and 4 bases from J, with 12 bases between. This CDR3 has 15 residues. Germline CDR1 is SGHTA and CDR2 is FQGNSA. The CDR3 sequence is CASSLWAGSNQPQHF. The CDR3 bases are TGTGCCAGCAGCTTATGGGCAGGATCGAATCAGCCCCAGCATTTT.

This clonotype was detected ten times or more. The rearrangement uses TRBV20-1 and TRBJ1-1; no clear D. This CDR3 is 12 amino acids long. The germline V gene encodes CDR1 DFQATT and CDR2 SNEGSKA (reference sequence). Between the trimmed V and J ends, which lost 5 bases and 7 bases, there was a span of 14 bases. CDR3 protein: CSALGGSLEAFF. The CDR3 nucleotides are TGCAGTGCTTTAGGAGGGTCCCTTGAAGCTTTCTTT.

The chain links TRBV20-1 to TRBJ2-3, with a weak D call TRBD1 (6 bases). CDR1 is DFQATT and CDR2 is SNEGSKA in the germline V gene (reference sequence). This CDR3 has 15 amino acids. Deletions cut 1 base from V and 1 base from J, with 12 bases between. The CDR3 sequence: CSARVQGRGTDTQYF. CDR3 in DNA: TGCAGTGCTAGAGTACAGGGACGGGGCACAGATACGCAGTATTTT.

A word on this clonotype: Just one base apart from a much larger clone, this may be a read error. V and J are TRBV12-3 or TRBV12-4 and TRBJ1-2, with D perhaps matching TRBD1 (6 bases). This CDR3 is built from 14 residues. The CDR3 DNA is TGTGCCGGCAGAATAGAGGGGGGGGCCCCATACTACACCTTC. This encodes CAGRIEGGAPYYTF.

About this clonotype itself: One end of the junction is discordant with germline, which a read error may explain. This sequence joins TRBV5-1 and TRBJ2-3; 9 positions match TRBD2. Germline V CDR1 and CDR2: SGHRS, YFSETQ. The CDR3 is made up of 14 amino acids. CDR3 amino acids: CASSLGTSTDAQYF. DNA of the CDR3: TGTGCCAGCAGCCTCGGGACTAGCACAGATGCGCAGTATTTT.

The rearrangement links TRBV25-1 to TRBJ1-2; a possible D gene is TRBD1 (5 bases). Germline V CDR1 and CDR2: MGHDK, SYGVNS. The ends were cut back, 3 bases at V and 10 bases at J, with 21 bases in the middle. This CDR3 spans 15 amino acids. The CDR3 loop is CASSDAPQDTITYTF. CDR3 sequence (DNA): TGTGCCAGCAGTGATGCCCCACAGGACACTATAACCTACACCTTC.

This clonotype was observed at least ten times. The chain has TRBV28 and TRBJ2-1; D is possibly TRBD2 (5 bases). The CDR3 loop spans 15 amino acids. Trimming took off 7 bases at V and 2 bases at J, with 15 bases between the two ends. From germline, CDR1 is MDHEN and CDR2 SYDVKM. The CDR3 DNA sequence: TGTGCCAGCACTACGGACTCTCAGCCCTACAATGAGCAGTTCTTC. Translated, it gives CASTTDSQPYNEQFF.

The CDR3 nucleotides read TGTGCCAGCAGCGGACGGACCGGTCCTCGTACCACAGATACGCAGTATTTT. As protein: CASSGRTGPRTTDTQYF. The chain is built from TRBV11-2 and TRBJ2-3; D remains unclear. V lost 5 bases and J lost 2, with 20 bases in between. Germline V lookup: CDR1 SGHAT, CDR2 FQNNGV. This CDR3 has 17 residues.

This rearrangement joins TRBV18 to TRBJ2-1, with unresolved D. The V gene's germline CDR1 is KGHSH and CDR2 LQKENI. This CDR3 contains 14 residues. The V end was cut by 5 bases, the J end by 0 bases, with 8 bases between. CDR3: CASSSPDSYNEQFF. CDR3 nucleotides: TGTGCCAGCTCATCCCCGGACTCCTACAATGAGCAGTTCTTC.

There are many counts of this clonotype. V is TRBV12-3 or TRBV12-4 and J is TRBJ1-5, with D perhaps matching TRBD1 (5 bases). V shed 7 bases and J shed 3 bases, with 16 bases lying between them. This CDR3 comprises 15 residues. CDR3 sequence reads: CASTLGPGDNQPQHF. In DNA, the CDR3 is TGTGCCAGCACCCTGGGACCCGGAGACAATCAGCCCCAGCATTTT.

Points on this clonotype: Since a much larger clone is just one base distant, this may be a read error. The gene calls are TRBV7-3 and TRBJ2-7, with 7 bases identical to TRBD2. CDR3 length: 15 residues. Per the germline V gene, CDR1 is SGHTA and CDR2 is FQGTGA. V was pared by 1 base and J by 7 bases, with 10 bases of the junction left unmatched. This chain's CDR3 is CASSLRGGKSNEQYF. CDR3 coding DNA: TGTGCCAGCAGCTTAAGGGGGGGGAAATCCAATGAGCAGTACTTC.

There are many counts of this clonotype. This chain connects TRBV9 to TRBJ2-3; no firm D call. Deletions cut 0 bases from V and 3 bases from J, with 17 bases between. CDR1 and CDR2 from the germline V gene are SGDLS and YYNGEE. The CDR3 spans 17 residues. CDR3 DNA: TGTGCCAGCAGCGTAGGGCCCTCGCCGGTGGGGACAGATACGCAGTATTTT. It translates to CASSVGPSPVGTDTQYF. Variable domain in full (rest from reference TRBV9 and TRBJ2-3): DSGVTQTPKHLITATGQRVTLRCSPRSGDLSVYWYQQSLDQGLQFLIQYYNGEERAKGNILERFSAQQFPDLHSELNLSSLELGDSALYFCASSVGPSPVGTDTQYFGPGTRLTVL.

This clonotype was seen many times. This chain links TRBV6-5 with TRBJ1-1, with 12 positions matching TRBD1. Germline-derived CDR1 and CDR2 are MNHEY and SVGAGI. Unmatched junction bases numbered 8, after V lost 5 bases and J lost 4 bases. The CDR3 contains 16 residues. Written as DNA, the CDR3 is TGTGCCAGCAGTCCCAGGGGACAGGGGGCTGTCACTGAAGCTTTCTTT. Translated, it gives CASSPRGQGAVTEAFF.

The rearrangement links TRBV5-1 to TRBJ2-7; D perhaps matches TRBD2 (6 bases). CDR3 length: 13 amino acids. Per the germline V gene, CDR1 is SGHRS and CDR2 is YFSETQ. V was shortened by 5 bases and J by 4 bases, with 13 bases between the two germline ends. CDR3 residues: CASRRERSYEQYF. As DNA, the CDR3 is TGCGCCAGCAGACGGGAGAGAAGTTACGAGCAGTACTTC.

This clonotype has more than one count but fewer than ten. V gene TRBV28 combines with J gene TRBJ2-5, with 10 nucleotides matching TRBD2. The end of the DNA aligns better with TRBJ2-7, so the J call may be wrong. The germline gives CDR1 MDHEN, CDR2 SYDVKM. The CDR3 sequence is 18 residues long. CDR3 nucleotides: TGTGCCAGCAGTTCCGGTACCCTTCTAGCGGGAGCAACCCACGAGCAGTACTTC. It codes for CASSSGTLLAGATHEQYF.

This clonotype was detected ten times or more. The chain is built from TRBV5-1 and TRBJ2-7, with 8 bases identical to TRBD1. After removal of 4 bases from V and 5 bases from J, the junction contained 11 bases not matched to a gene. Germline V gives CDR1 SGHRS, CDR2 YFSETQ. The CDR3 runs to 15 residues. The CDR3 spells CASSAGDRRMNEQYF. CDR3 DNA: TGCGCCAGCAGCGCCGGGGACAGGCGGATGAACGAGCAGTACTTC.

The rearrangement joins TRBV18 to TRBJ1-2; D possibly corresponds to TRBD1 (5 bases). V shed 6 bases and J shed 5 bases, with 22 bases lying between them. CDR1 KGHSH and CDR2 LQKENI come from the germline V gene. The CDR3 runs to 16 residues. The CDR3 region is CASSPLDGREGYGYTF. The CDR3 DNA follows: TGTGCCAGCTCCCCCCTGGATGGCAGGGAGGGGTATGGCTACACCTTC.

The chain recombines TRBV27 with TRBJ2-1; D gene unclear. Germline assignment: CDR1 MNHEY and CDR2 SMNVEV (reference sequence). Trimming pared 2 bases from V and 10 bases from J, leaving 12 bases between. The CDR3 loop spans 13 amino acids. The CDR3 reads CASSLRVSYEQFF. The DNA for the CDR3 is TGTGCCAGCAGTTTACGGGTCTCCTACGAGCAGTTCTTC.

This clonotype was seen a handful of times. V is TRBV5-1 and J is TRBJ1-6; TRBD1 might be the D (5 bases). V lost 1 base to trimming and J lost 10 bases, with 12 bases between them. The germline CDR1 and CDR2 sequences are SGHRS and YFSETQ. This CDR3 is 14 amino acids long. CDR3 coding DNA: TGCGCCAGCAGCTTGATGCAGGGAGAATCACCCCTCCACTTT. Translating it yields CASSLMQGESPLHF.

As concerns this clonotype: This clone may be a read error of a much larger clone one base away. The genes are TRBV20-1 and TRBJ2-5; TRBD2 is a possible D gene (5 bases). This CDR3 has 13 residues. Germline V CDR1 and CDR2: DFQATT, SNEGSKA (reference sequence). Written as DNA, the CDR3 is TGCAATGCCAGAAGGAGTTCGGGGGAGACCCAGTACTTC. It specifies CNARRSSGETQYF.

The chain is built from TRBV5-1 and TRBJ2-7; possible D gene TRBD1, 5 bases. With 0 bases removed from V and 2 bases from J, the gap between germline ends came to 12 bases. There are 15 residues in the CDR3. Germline V gives CDR1 SGHRS, CDR2 YFSETQ. CDR3 coding DNA: TGCGCCAGCAGCTTGGGGCAGGGCCCGACCTACGAGCAGTACTTC. Translating it yields CASSLGQGPTYEQYF.

This sequence joins TRBV27 and TRBJ2-1; 7 nucleotides align to TRBD1. V lost 5 bases, J lost 3 bases, and 7 bases stayed unmatched. Germline assignment: CDR1 MNHEY and CDR2 SMNVEV (reference sequence). The CDR3 has 15 residues. CDR3 DNA sequence: TGTGCCAGCAGTCCATACCGGGACAGCTACAATGAGCAGTTCTTC. It codes for CASSPYRDSYNEQFF.

This clonotype was seen a handful of times. J is TRBJ2-5 and V is TRBV28, with TRBD2 matching over 12 bases. In germline, CDR1 is MDHEN, CDR2 SYDVKM. This CDR3 is 16 amino acids long. Trimming took 2 bases from V and 5 from J; bases not matched to a gene: 6. This chain's CDR3 is CASSLRLAGGHETQYF. CDR3 nucleotides: TGTGCCAGCAGTTTAAGGCTAGCGGGAGGGCACGAGACCCAGTACTTC.